The 21 T cell receptor beta chains listed next were all sequenced from one sample in a study of the immune and genomic landscape of osteosarcoma. TCRdb keeps only in-frame clones here, not all; method: immunoSEQ multiplex PCR. The data contain some 5,200 clones, about three quarters of them singletons. Poor-prognosis osteosarcoma patients supplied post-treatment primary, local recurrence and metastasis tumor specimens. Material: osteosarcoma tumor tissue from the lung. The receptors shown here come from a human donor with osteosarcoma.

V usage is TRBV6-1 and J usage is TRBJ2-6; perhaps TRBD2 as D (7 bases). The CDR3 is made up of 15 amino acids. Trimming removed 6 bases at V and 2 bases at J, with 11 bases between. The V gene's germline CDR1 is MNHNS and CDR2 SASEGT. The chain's CDR3 is CASSRGGAGANVLTF. In DNA, the CDR3 is TGTGCCAGCAGCCGCGGGGGCGCTGGGGCCAACGTCCTGACTTTC.

The chain carries TRBV5-1 and TRBJ2-3, with 9 bases aligning to TRBD2. Per the germline V gene, CDR1 is SGHRS and CDR2 is YFSETQ. The CDR3 runs 15 residues. Unmatched junction bases numbered 8, after V lost 5 bases and J lost 4 bases. The CDR3 sequence: CASSPGREGSDTQYF. Written as DNA, the CDR3 is TGCGCCAGCAGTCCAGGGCGGGAGGGCTCAGATACGCAGTATTTT.

The chain employs TRBV5-1 and TRBJ2-5; TRBD2 agrees at 8 bases. Germline values: CDR1 SGHRS, CDR2 YFSETQ. There are 16 residues in the CDR3. Trimming took 0 bases from V and 5 from J; bases not matched to a gene: 9. In DNA, the CDR3 is TGCGCCAGCAGCTTGGACGGGAGGGCCCTCGGGGAGACCCAGTACTTC. Translating it yields CASSLDGRALGETQYF.

This clone was recorded once. The DNA for the CDR3 is TGTGCCAGCAGCGACAGGGAAGGGACCGGGGAGCTGTTTTTT. Translated, it gives CASSDREGTGELFF. The chain employs TRBV7-8 and TRBJ2-2, with TRBD1 matching over 7 bases. V was pared by 5 bases and J by 5 bases, with 5 bases of the junction left unmatched. This CDR3 contains 14 residues. The V gene's germline CDR1 is SGHVS and CDR2 FQNEAQ.

This chain links TRBV5-1 with TRBJ1-1; no firm D call. The CDR3 is 15 amino acids. With 1 base removed from V and 4 bases from J, the gap between germline ends came to 14 bases. CDR1 and CDR2 (germline): SGHRS, YFSETQ. Here the CDR3 DNA reads TGCGCCAGCAGCTTGAGAGGGTATGAGATCACTGAAGCTTTCTTT. Residues: CASSLRGYEITEAFF.

V is TRBV11-3 and J is TRBJ2-7; 9 nucleotides line up with TRBD2. Trimming took 1 base from V and 5 from J; bases not matched to a gene: 6. The CDR3 is 15 amino acids. The germline gives CDR1 SGHNT, CDR2 YENEEA. The CDR3: CASSLGWASGNEQYF. In nucleotides, the CDR3 is TGTGCCAGCAGCTTAGGGTGGGCTAGCGGGAACGAGCAGTACTTC. Full variable domain (missing parts from reference TRBV11-3 and TRBJ2-7): EAGVVQSPRYKIIEKKQPVAFWCNPISGHNTLYWYLQNLGQGPELLIRYENEEAVDDSQLPKDRFSAERLKGVDSTLKIQPAELGDSAVYLCASSLGWASGNEQYFGPGTRLTVT.

V and J are TRBV6-1 and TRBJ2-5, with TRBD2 matching 9 bases. The V and J ends lost 1 base and 7 bases, in that order; junction bases with no gene match: 4. The CDR3 spans 14 residues. CDR1 is MNHNS, CDR2 SASEGT, per germline. The CDR3 sequence is CASSEETSGGTQYF. CDR3 nucleotides: TGTGCCAGCAGTGAAGAGACTAGCGGCGGGACCCAGTACTTC.

The rearrangement links TRBV9 to TRBJ2-5; D unclear. The DNA end lines up better with TRBJ2-7; the J call may be wrong. The CDR3 runs to 15 residues. Germline CDR1 reads SGDLS; CDR2 reads YYNGEE. The CDR3 nucleotides read TGTGCCAGCAGCGTAGACGGGTTCTACTACTACGAGCAGTACTTC. Translation gives CASSVDGFYYYEQYF.

The CDR3 DNA sequence: TGTGCCAGCAGTTACGTCGACATGGGGTATGGCTACACCTTC. Translating gives CASSYVDMGYGYTF. The chain has TRBV6-5 and TRBJ1-2; D is unresolved. V lost 2 bases to trimming and J lost 5 bases, with 12 bases between them. CDR3 length: 14 residues. The V gene's germline CDR1 is MNHEY and CDR2 SVGAGI.

The rearrangement uses TRBV7-9 and TRBJ1-2; D remains unclear. Germline CDR1 is SEHNR and CDR2 is FQNEAQ (reference sequence). CDR3 length: 13 residues. Trimming shortened V by 1 base and J by 4 bases, and 7 bases separated the two germline ends. Written as DNA, the CDR3 is TGTGCCAGCAGCTTAGGCAGCTTCTATGGCTACACCTTC. Protein product: CASSLGSFYGYTF.

J is TRBJ2-7 and V is TRBV6-5, with D possibly matching TRBD1 (5 bases). CDR1 is MNHEY, CDR2 SVGAGI, per germline. Trimming removed 6 bases from V and 2 bases from J, with 14 bases in between. There are 14 residues in the CDR3. The chain's CDR3 is CASSLWTPAYEQYF. In DNA, the CDR3 is TGTGCCAGCAGCTTGTGGACACCGGCCTACGAGCAGTACTTC.

By sample fraction, this clone is large. The gene calls are TRBV5-5 and TRBJ2-5; unclear D gene. V was trimmed by 1 base and J by 5 bases, leaving 3 bases between them. The CDR3 consists of 11 residues. The germline CDR1 and CDR2 sequences are SGHKS and YYEKEE (reference sequence). CDR3 in amino acids: CASSLWETQYF. The CDR3 DNA follows: TGTGCCAGCAGCTTGTGGGAGACCCAGTACTTC. The variable domain in full, completed from reference TRBV5-5 and TRBJ2-5, reads DAGVTQSPTHLIKTRGQQVTLRCSPISGHKSVSWYQQVLGQGPQFIFQYYEKEERGRGNFPDRFSARQFPNYSSELNVNALLLGDSALYLCASSLWETQYFGPGTRLLVL.

This rearrangement joins TRBV6-5 to TRBJ2-1; D gene uncertain. The CDR3 contains 13 residues. Germline V gene data show CDR1 as MNHEY and CDR2 as SVGAGI. Trimming shortened V by 10 bases and J by 1 base, and 11 bases separated the two germline ends. For the CDR3, the DNA is TGTGCCACTAAGGCGGTTTCCTACAATGAGCAGTTCTTC. This sequence encodes CATKAVSYNEQFF.

This clone was counted a single time. The rearrangement joins TRBV30 to TRBJ1-4; D is unclear. Germline CDR1 reads GTSNPN; CDR2 reads SVGIG (reference sequence). Between the trimmed V and J ends, which lost 0 bases and 7 bases, there was a span of 9 bases. There are 13 residues in the CDR3. The CDR3 is CAWSVQWGEKLFF. CDR3 DNA sequence: TGTGCCTGGAGTGTACAGTGGGGTGAAAAACTGTTTTTT.

The rearrangement uses TRBV19 and TRBJ2-5; D perhaps matches TRBD1 (5 bases). Germline-derived CDR1 and CDR2 are LNHDA and SQIVND (reference sequence). V lost 7 bases to trimming and J lost 2 bases, with 14 bases between them. This CDR3 is 14 amino acids long. This CDR3 is CASKQDFPQETQYF. The DNA of the CDR3 is TGTGCCAGTAAACAGGATTTCCCACAAGAGACCCAGTACTTC.

The rearrangement links TRBV2 to TRBJ2-5, with D perhaps TRBD1 (5 bases). V was clipped by 5 bases and J by 4 bases, with 8 bases between them. CDR1 and CDR2 (germline): SNHLY, FYNNEI. The CDR3 runs 12 residues. The CDR3 protein is CASSIRGETQYF. The CDR3 region has the DNA TGTGCCAGCAGTATTAGGGGAGAGACCCAGTACTTC.

The chain combines TRBV7-9 with TRBJ1-2; unclear D gene. The V gene lost 5 bases and the J gene lost 4 bases, with 14 bases spanning the gap. From germline, CDR1 is SEHNR and CDR2 FQNEAQ (reference sequence). The CDR3 totals 14 residues. CDR3 loop: CASSPPEGSYGYTF. DNA for the CDR3: TGTGCCAGCAGCCCCCCAGAGGGCAGCTATGGCTACACCTTC.

This chain uses TRBV7-2 with TRBJ2-3; 7 positions agree with TRBD1. Germline CDR1 SGHTA, CDR2 FQGNSA. The CDR3 loop spans 14 amino acids. The junction had 5 bases not matched to a gene; V was cut back by 8 bases and J by 0 bases. The CDR3 coding sequence is TGTGCCAGCGGCAAGGGGGCTAGCACAGATACGCAGTATTTT. Its translation: CASGKGASTDTQYF. The complete variable domain, with remaining parts taken from reference TRBV7-2 and TRBJ2-3, reads GAGVSQSPSNKVTEKGKDVELRCDPISGHTALYWYRQSLGQGLEFLIYFQGNSAPDKSGLPSDRFSAERTGGSVSTLTIQRTQQEDSAVYLCASGKGASTDTQYFGPGTRLTVL.

This clone was found once. V and J are TRBV19 and TRBJ2-1, with unresolved D. V lost 10 bases, J lost 7 bases, and 11 bases lay in between. Germline V CDR1 and CDR2: LNHDA, SQIVND (reference sequence). This CDR3 is 11 amino acids long. CDR3 sequence: CAILRRNEQFF. Written as DNA, the CDR3 is TGTGCCATCCTCCGGCGGAATGAGCAGTTCTTC.

The V call is TRBV5-1, the J call TRBJ2-3; possibly TRBD2 for D (5 bases). With 4 bases removed from V and 5 bases from J, the gap between germline ends came to 14 bases. CDR1 SGHRS and CDR2 YFSETQ come from the germline V gene. The CDR3 has 14 residues. In DNA, the CDR3 is TGCGCCAGCAGCCTAGCTGAGGTAGAAGATACGCAGTATTTT. It specifies CASSLAEVEDTQYF.

The sample holds a few counts of this clone. This rearrangement joins TRBV2 to TRBJ1-2; D is uncertain. This CDR3 comprises 12 residues. V was trimmed by 10 bases and J by 6 bases, leaving 15 bases between them. Germline values: CDR1 SNHLY, CDR2 FYNNEI. The DNA of the CDR3 is TGTGCCAACAGACGGGTCTTCAATGGCTACACCTTC. Amino acid sequence: CANRRVFNGYTF.